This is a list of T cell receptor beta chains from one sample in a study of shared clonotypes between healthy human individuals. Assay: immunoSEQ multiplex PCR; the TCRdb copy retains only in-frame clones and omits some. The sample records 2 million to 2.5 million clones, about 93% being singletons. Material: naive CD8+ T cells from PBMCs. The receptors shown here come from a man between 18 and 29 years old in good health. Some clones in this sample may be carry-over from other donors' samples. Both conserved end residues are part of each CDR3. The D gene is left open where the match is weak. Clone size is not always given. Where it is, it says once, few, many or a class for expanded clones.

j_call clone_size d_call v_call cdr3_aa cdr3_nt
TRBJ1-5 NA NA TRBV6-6 CASSYSVVGNQPQHF TGTGCCAGCAGTTACTCCGTAGTTGGGAATCAGCCCCAGCATTTT
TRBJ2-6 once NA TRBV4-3 CASSLSRATGANVLTF TGCGCCAGCAGCCTATCCAGGGCCACTGGGGCCAACGTCCTGACTTTC
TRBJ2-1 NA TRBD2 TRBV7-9 CASGLAGNNEQFF TGTGCCAGCGGACTAGCGGGAAACAATGAGCAGTTCTTC
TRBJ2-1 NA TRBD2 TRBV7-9 CASSLGRLAVNNEQFF TGTGCCAGCAGCTTGGGAAGACTAGCGGTAAACAATGAGCAGTTCTTC
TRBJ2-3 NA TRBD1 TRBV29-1 CSVPPTGGLQDTQYF TGCAGCGTTCCCCCAACAGGGGGATTGCAAGATACGCAGTATTTT
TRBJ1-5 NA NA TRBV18 CASSLSRPEAYQPQHF TGTGCCAGCTCCCTAAGTCGGCCCGAAGCTTATCAGCCCCAGCATTTT
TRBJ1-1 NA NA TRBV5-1 CASSLGRGANTEAFF TGCGCCAGCAGCTTGGGTCGGGGAGCGAACACTGAAGCTTTCTTT
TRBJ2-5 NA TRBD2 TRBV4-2 CASSQEYREGRETQYF TGTGCCAGCAGCCAAGAGTATCGGGAGGGCCGGGAGACCCAGTACTTC
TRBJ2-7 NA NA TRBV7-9 CASSLPGTPLEQYF TGTGCCAGCAGCTTACCCGGGACCCCTCTCGAGCAGTACTTC
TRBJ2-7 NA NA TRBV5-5 CASSWRSYEQYF TGTGCCAGCAGCTGGAGGTCATACGAGCAGTACTTC
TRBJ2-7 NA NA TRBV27 CASSGGQMYEQYF TGTGCCAGCAGCGGGGGGCAGATGTACGAGCAGTACTTC
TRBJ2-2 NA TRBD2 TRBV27 CASSLLAGRGELFF TGTGCCAGCAGTTTACTAGCGGGAAGGGGGGAGCTGTTTTTT
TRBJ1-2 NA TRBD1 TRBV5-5 CASSVDRWNYGYTF TGTGCCAGCAGCGTGGACAGGTGGAACTATGGCTACACCTTC
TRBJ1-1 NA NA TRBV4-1 CASSFGRAGAFNTEAFF TGCGCCAGCAGCTTCGGTAGGGCAGGAGCTTTCAACACTGAAGCTTTCTTT
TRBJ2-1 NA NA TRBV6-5 CASSISGVPGAEQFF TGTGCCAGCAGTATAAGCGGGGTACCGGGGGCTGAGCAGTTCTTC
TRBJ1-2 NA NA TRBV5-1 CASSSGQKYGYTF TGCGCCAGCAGCTCTGGACAGAAGTATGGCTACACCTTC
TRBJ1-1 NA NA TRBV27 CASSVGRNTEAFF TGTGCCAGCAGTGTGGGAAGGAACACTGAAGCTTTCTTT
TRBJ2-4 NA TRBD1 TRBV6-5 CASSKSGTGGLQYF TGTGCCAGCAGTAAATCCGGGACAGGGGGACTTCAGTACTTC
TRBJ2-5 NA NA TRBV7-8 CASSLALLPTQETQYF TGTGCCAGCAGCTTAGCGCTCTTGCCCACGCAAGAGACCCAGTACTTC
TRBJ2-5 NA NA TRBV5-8 CASSLGTTFQETQYF TGTGCCAGCAGCTTGGGGACAACATTCCAAGAGACCCAGTACTTC
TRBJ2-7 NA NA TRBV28 CASSTRTFGQYF TGTGCCAGCAGTACCCGGACCTTCGGGCAGTACTTC
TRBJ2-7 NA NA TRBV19 CASSFSGEQYF TGTGCCAGTAGTTTTAGTGGCGAGCAGTACTTC
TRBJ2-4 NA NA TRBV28 CASQGPRGAKNIQYF TGTGCCAGCCAGGGGCCTAGGGGGGCCAAAAACATTCAGTACTTC
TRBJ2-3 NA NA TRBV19 CASSIAGTDTQYF TGTGCCAGTAGTATCGCCGGGACAGATACGCAGTATTTT
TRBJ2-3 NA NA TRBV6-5 CASSYLGGDTQYF TGTGCCAGCAGTTACCTTGGGGGAGATACGCAGTATTTT
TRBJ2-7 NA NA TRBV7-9 CASSYTGSEQYF TGTGCCAGCAGTTACACAGGGAGTGAGCAGTACTTC
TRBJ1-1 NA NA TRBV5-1 CASKEFLNTEAFF TGCGCCAGCAAAGAGTTCCTCAACACCGAAGCTTTCTTT